These 31 T cell receptor beta chains were all obtained from the same sample, sequenced in a study of shared clonotypes between healthy human individuals. Only in-frame clones appear in the TCRdb table, and some are missing; sequencing was by immunoSEQ multiplex PCR. The table has some 1.5 million clones, roughly 96% seen once. The sequenced sample consisted of naive CD4+ T cells sorted from blood. The subset denotes: CD45RA+ positively selected. All receptors come from a man aged 30 to 39 in good health.

The chain is built from TRBV4-1 and TRBJ2-5; tentatively, D is TRBD2 (6 bases). This CDR3 has 17 residues. Looked up from germline, CDR1 is MGHRA and CDR2 is YSYEKL. V lost 1 base and J lost 4, with 19 bases in between. This chain's CDR3 is CASSQGLGRGKAETQYF. The CDR3, as DNA: TGCGCCAGCAGCCAAGGCCTAGGACGGGGGAAGGCAGAGACCCAGTACTTC.

This chain joins TRBV28 and TRBJ2-7; TRBD1 matches at 7 bases. The V and J ends lost 6 bases and 6 bases, in that order; junction bases with no gene match: 8. Germline V gene lookup returns CDR1 MDHEN and CDR2 SYDVKM. The CDR3 totals 13 residues. CDR3 amino acids: CASSSTGEREQYF. CDR3 DNA: TGTGCCAGCAGCTCCACAGGGGAACGCGAGCAGTACTTC. The entire variable domain, with the rest obtained from reference TRBV28 and TRBJ2-7, is as follows: DVKVTQSSRYLVKRTGEKVFLECVQDMDHENMFWYRQDPGLGLRLIYFSYDVKMKEKGDIPEGYSVSREKKERFSLILESASTNQTSMYLCASSSTGEREQYFGPGTRLTVT.

The V call is TRBV7-7, the J call TRBJ1-3; TRBD1 might be the D (5 bases). The CDR3 consists of 18 residues. V was pared by 6 bases and J by 0 bases, with 21 bases between. Germline V gene sequence: CDR1 SSHAT, CDR2 FNYEAQ (reference sequence). CDR3 sequence: CASSPTPVSRVSGNTIYF. In DNA form, the CDR3 reads TGTGCCAGCAGTCCCACACCCGTATCCAGGGTCTCTGGAAACACCATATATTTT.

In this sample, this clone turned up once. The genes are TRBV27 and TRBJ1-5; TRBD1 is a possible D gene (6 bases). CDR1 MNHEY and CDR2 SMNVEV come from the germline V gene (reference sequence). V lost 6 bases and J 7 bases, leaving 16 bases between the germline ends. This CDR3 has 14 residues. CDR3 bases: TGTGCCAGCAGCCCCACAGGGAACCGGCAGCCCCAGCATTTT. It is translated as CASSPTGNRQPQHF.

V gene TRBV5-6 combines with J gene TRBJ2-2; D could derive from TRBD1 or TRBD2 (6 bases each). V dropped 5 bases and J dropped 1 base, with 21 bases sitting between them. This CDR3 has 18 residues. The germline V gene encodes CDR1 SGHDT and CDR2 YYEEEE. The CDR3 loop reads CASRGDPGGLGNTGELFF. In nucleotides, the CDR3 is TGTGCCAGCAGGGGAGATCCCGGGGGCTTAGGGAACACCGGGGAGCTGTTTTTT.

V gene TRBV27 combines with J gene TRBJ2-1; unclear D gene. CDR3 length: 11 residues. The V gene lost 6 bases and the J gene lost 7 bases, with 7 bases spanning the gap. The V gene's germline CDR1 is MNHEY and CDR2 SMNVEV (reference sequence). The CDR3 reads CASRSSNEQFF. The CDR3 DNA reads as TGTGCCAGCAGGAGTAGTAATGAGCAGTTCTTC.

Points on this clone: Additional DNA sequences in this sample encode the identical CDR3. This chain connects TRBV9 to TRBJ2-7, with TRBD2 matching over 7 bases. The CDR3 sequence is 15 residues long. CDR1 and CDR2 (germline): SGDLS, YYNGEE. With 0 bases clipped from V and 2 bases from J, the junction kept 5 bases outside the gene matches. In nucleotides, the CDR3 is TGTGCCAGCAGCGTAGCTAGGGAGGGAACCTACGAGCAGTACTTC. It codes for CASSVAREGTYEQYF.

The rearrangement links TRBV6-5 to TRBJ1-2; no clear D gene. CDR3 size: 14 residues. CDR1 MNHEY and CDR2 SVGAGI come from the germline V gene. V shed 0 bases and J shed 4 bases, with 9 bases lying between them. CDR3 amino acids: CASSYSWNSYGYTF. DNA of the CDR3: TGTGCCAGCAGTTACTCATGGAACAGCTATGGCTACACCTTC.

For this clone: It is unclear where the CDR3 begins or ends on the DNA, so no DNA is shown, and the CDR3 is as TCRdb lists it. The chain recombines TRBV29-1 with TRBJ1-1; TRBD1, the table's D call, was not compared with the DNA. Germline loops: CDR1 SQVTM, CDR2 ANQGSEA. The CDR3 is 12 residues long, counting both termini. CDR3 region: CSVGLGTGKSFF.

The V gene is TRBV7-9, the J gene TRBJ2-3; TRBD2 aligns across 10 bases. Germline CDR1 reads SEHNR; CDR2 reads FQNEAQ (reference sequence). The V and J ends lost 7 bases and 2 bases, in that order; junction bases with no gene match: 9. The CDR3 is made up of 16 amino acids. CDR3 sequence: CASKRLAGELTDTQYF. CDR3 sequence (DNA): TGTGCCAGCAAGAGGCTAGCGGGGGAACTCACAGATACGCAGTATTTT.

The J gene is TRBJ2-1, the V gene TRBV28; 10 bases agree with TRBD2. Germline CDR1 reads MDHEN; CDR2 reads SYDVKM. The CDR3 has 16 residues. The J segment lost 7 bases and the V segment lost 4 bases, leaving 10 bases of the junction unmatched. The CDR3 spells CASSSMSGRAGNEQFF. CDR3 sequence (DNA): TGTGCCAGCAGTTCCATGAGCGGGAGGGCCGGGAATGAGCAGTTCTTC. The full variable domain, rest sourced from reference TRBV28 and TRBJ2-1, is DVKVTQSSRYLVKRTGEKVFLECVQDMDHENMFWYRQDPGLGLRLIYFSYDVKMKEKGDIPEGYSVSREKKERFSLILESASTNQTSMYLCASSSMSGRAGNEQFFGPGTRLTVL.

V gene TRBV5-8 combines with J gene TRBJ1-5; D ambiguous. This CDR3 has 16 residues. Germline V gene lookup returns CDR1 SGHTS and CDR2 YDEGEE. V was trimmed by 1 base and J by 5 bases, leaving 16 bases between them. The CDR3 sequence is CASSLSQPRRDQPQHF. The CDR3 nucleotides are TGTGCCAGCAGCTTGAGTCAGCCTAGGCGGGATCAGCCCCAGCATTTT.

The chain has TRBV11-2 and TRBJ2-1; D is ambiguous. Germline loops: CDR1 SGHAT, CDR2 FQNNGV. The CDR3 spans 15 residues. Trimming took off 2 bases at V and 4 bases at J, with 12 bases between the two ends. The chain's CDR3 is CASSLHLPPYNEQFF. As DNA, the CDR3 is TGTGCCAGCAGCTTACACCTCCCCCCGTACAATGAGCAGTTCTTC.

This clone has only a few counts. The chain recombines TRBV7-9 with TRBJ2-7, with D unresolved. V lost 6 bases to trimming and J lost 2 bases, with 5 bases between them. The germline V gene has CDR1 SEHNR and CDR2 FQNEAQ (reference sequence). The CDR3 is 11 residues long. The CDR3 region has the DNA TGTGCCAGCAGAAGTGCCTACGAGCAGTACTTC. Translated: CASRSAYEQYF.

This chain links TRBV9 with TRBJ1-1; D unclear. In germline, CDR1 is SGDLS, CDR2 YYNGEE. The CDR3 runs 15 residues. Trimming took 0 bases from V and 4 from J, leaving 13 bases between them. The CDR3 bases are TGTGCCAGCAGCGTAGATCCAGGAGGAGGCACTGAAGCTTTCTTT. Its translation is CASSVDPGGGTEAFF.

The CDR3 DNA reads TGTGCCAGCGGGACAGGACTACCCGGGGAGCTGTTTTTT. Its protein is CASGTGLPGELFF. The chain joins TRBV28 to TRBJ2-2, with 8 bases that match TRBD1. The CDR3 is 13 residues long. V trimming: 8 bases; J trimming: 6 bases; junction bases outside the gene matches: 5. Looked up from germline, CDR1 is MDHEN and CDR2 is SYDVKM.

The rearrangement uses TRBV21-1 and TRBJ2-5; the tabulated D call, TRBD2, remains unverified against the DNA. TRBV21-1 is a documented pseudogene. The length of the CDR3 is 17 residues. CDR3 region: CASSNLPLAGAQETQYF. CDR3 coding DNA: TGTGCCAGCAGCAACCTCCCACTAGCGGGAGCACAAGAGACCCAGTACTTC.

This clone was detected once. The J gene is TRBJ2-6, the V gene TRBV11-2; D gene unclear. The CDR3 runs 14 residues. Germline CDR1 and CDR2: SGHAT and FQNNGV. V was pared by 7 bases and J by 0 bases, with 7 bases between. CDR3: CASNKASGANVLTF. The CDR3 nucleotides are TGTGCCAGCAACAAGGCCTCTGGGGCCAACGTCCTGACTTTC.

CDR3 sequence reads: CASSYWAGVGNEQFF. The CDR3 coding sequence is TGTGCCAGCAGTTACTGGGCAGGGGTAGGCAATGAGCAGTTCTTC. V usage is TRBV6-5 and J usage is TRBJ2-1; TRBD1 might be the D (6 bases). V dropped 1 base and J dropped 6 bases, with 13 bases sitting between them. Per the germline V gene, CDR1 is MNHEY and CDR2 is SVGAGI. The CDR3 loop spans 15 amino acids.

The V and J genes are TRBV7-9 and TRBJ2-4, with unresolved D. The CDR3 contains 11 residues. Germline lookup yields CDR1 SEHNR and CDR2 FQNEAQ (reference sequence). Trimming took 5 bases from V and 6 from J, leaving 5 bases between them. The CDR3 is CASSPPNIQYF. CDR3 DNA sequence: TGTGCCAGCAGCCCCCCAAACATTCAGTACTTC.

This sequence joins TRBV5-4 and TRBJ2-7, with 9 positions matching TRBD2. The CDR3 runs to 15 residues. The germline CDR1 and CDR2 sequences are SGHNT and YYREEE (reference sequence). The trim removed 1 base at V and 6 bases at J, leaving 8 bases unmatched. For the CDR3, the DNA is TGTGCCAGCAGCTTGTGGGAACTAGCGGGTTCCGAGCAGTACTTC. Its protein is CASSLWELAGSEQYF.

The chain couples TRBV9 to TRBJ2-5, with 9 bases that match TRBD1. The CDR3 has 15 amino acids. CDR1 is SGDLS, CDR2 YYNGEE, per germline. The junction had 9 bases not matched to a gene; V was cut back by 9 bases and J by 0 bases. This chain's CDR3 is CATNPGQGHQETQYF. The CDR3 region has the DNA TGTGCCACAAACCCGGGACAGGGACACCAAGAGACCCAGTACTTC.

J is TRBJ2-1 and V is TRBV5-1; D perhaps matches TRBD1 (6 bases). CDR1 is SGHRS, CDR2 YFSETQ, per germline. V was shortened by 4 bases and J by 9 bases, with 20 bases between the two germline ends. The length of the CDR3 is 15 residues. CDR3 protein: CASSLTGYGGGEQFF. The CDR3, as DNA: TGCGCCAGCAGCCTCACAGGGTACGGTGGTGGTGAGCAGTTCTTC.

The chain is built from TRBV5-4 and TRBJ1-1, with a possible D match to TRBD1 (5 bases). The CDR3 has 15 residues. Trimming removed 0 bases from V and 1 base from J, with 10 bases in between. Germline V gene data show CDR1 as SGHNT and CDR2 as YYREEE (reference sequence). The CDR3 sequence: CASSLVGGSNTEAFF. CDR3 nucleotide sequence: TGTGCCAGCAGCTTGGTCGGGGGGTCGAACACTGAAGCTTTCTTT.

The V gene is TRBV4-3, the J gene TRBJ2-2; unclear D gene. The length of the CDR3 is 15 residues. Trimming removed 0 bases from V and 2 bases from J, with 7 bases in between. Germline loops: CDR1 LGHNA, CDR2 YSLEER. CDR3 bases: TGCGCCAGCAGCCAAGATTTACTCAACACCGGGGAGCTGTTTTTT. Amino acid sequence: CASSQDLLNTGELFF.

J is TRBJ2-7 and V is TRBV5-4, with 8 bases lining up with TRBD2. CDR1 and CDR2 (germline): SGHNT, YYREEE (reference sequence). The CDR3 loop spans 15 amino acids. V shed 3 bases and J 5 bases; nucleotides not matched to a gene: 10. In DNA, the CDR3 is TGTGCCAGCAGCTCTAATAGCGGGAACGTCAACGAGCAGTACTTC. This encodes CASSSNSGNVNEQYF.

CDR3 DNA sequence: TGTGCCAGCAGGAGAGGAGCTATGAACACTGAAGCTTTCTTT. Its translation is CASRRGAMNTEAFF. This sequence joins TRBV27 and TRBJ1-1; the D is unclear. CDR3 length: 14 amino acids. Looked up from germline, CDR1 is MNHEY and CDR2 is SMNVEV (reference sequence). Trimming stripped 6 bases from V and 0 bases from J, with 11 bases between.

This clone has a handful of counts. The chain employs TRBV29-1 and TRBJ2-3; D remains unclear. CDR1 is SQVTM and CDR2 is ANQGSEA in the germline V gene. Trimming pared 6 bases from V and 2 bases from J, leaving 12 bases between. The CDR3 consists of 13 residues. This chain's CDR3 is CSVKKPLTDTQYF. The CDR3 coding sequence is TGCAGCGTCAAAAAGCCACTCACAGATACGCAGTATTTT.

The rearrangement links TRBV19 to TRBJ2-7, with 7 bases fitting TRBD1. The germline V gene has CDR1 LNHDA and CDR2 SQIVND (reference sequence). This CDR3 is 13 amino acids long. V was pared by 6 bases and J by 5 bases, with 7 bases of the junction left unmatched. CDR3 coding DNA: TGTGCCAGTAGGTTGACAGGGATCCACGAGCAGTACTTC. Protein product: CASRLTGIHEQYF.

The rearrangement links TRBV10-2 to TRBJ2-1; 12 bases align to TRBD2. This CDR3 has 19 amino acids. Per germline, CDR1 WSHSY and CDR2 SAAADI. Trimming cost V 6 bases and J 7 bases; bases outside gene matches: 19. In DNA form, the CDR3 reads TGCGCCAGCAGAGGGGGCCGAGGGGCTAGCGGGAGGGCCGGAAATGAGCAGTTCTTC. It is translated as CASRGGRGASGRAGNEQFF.

This chain uses TRBV18 with TRBJ1-1; tentatively, D is TRBD1 (6 bases). V was trimmed by 3 bases and J by 1 base, leaving 24 bases between them. The length of the CDR3 is 19 residues. Germline-derived CDR1 and CDR2 are KGHSH and LQKENI. Here the CDR3 reads CASSPSADIMGARNTEAFF. The CDR3 DNA follows: TGTGCCAGCTCACCTTCTGCAGACATCATGGGGGCGAGGAACACTGAAGCTTTCTTT. Supplemented by reference TRBV18 and TRBJ1-1, the full variable domain reads NAGVMQNPRHLVRRRGQEARLRCSPMKGHSHVYWYRQLPEEGLKFMVYLQKENIIDESGMPKERFSAEFPKEGPSILRIQQVVRGDSAAYFCASSPSADIMGARNTEAFFGQGTRLTVV.